One and the same sample provided the 2 T cell receptor beta chains below, sequenced in a study of T cell responses to AZD1222 COVID-19 vaccine (dated by TCRdb to the early 2020s). Read against the paper, the sample's time point label means: baseline before first vaccination. The method behind the library was the immunoSEQ multiplex PCR assay. The clones in this table, taken by TCRdb from immuneACCESS, are in-frame only. Not every clone is retained; where verified, under half of the shortfall comes from an unresolved V gene, and the cause of the rest is unknown. This sample lists about 160,000 clones; approximately 93% were detected once. Together, the top ten hold over 0.7% of the sample. Source: peripheral blood, taken on day 0 of AZD1222 vaccination. These receptors were obtained from an adult in good health.

The genes are TRBV6-1 and TRBJ2-7, with D unclear. The germline gives CDR1 MNHNS, CDR2 SASEGT. The V end was cut by 1 base, the J end by 3 bases, with 13 bases between. The CDR3 is made up of 15 amino acids. In DNA form, the CDR3 reads TGTGCCAGCAGTGAAGTGGGTACTTCGGTCTACGAGCAGTACTTC. Encoded protein: CASSEVGTSVYEQYF.

This clone was found a few times. This chain links TRBV29-1 with TRBJ2-1; D remains ambiguous. The CDR3 has 14 residues. V was shortened by 0 bases and J by 3 bases, with 9 bases between the two germline ends. CDR1 SQVTM and CDR2 ANQGSEA come from the germline V gene. This CDR3 is CSVEDMGRYNEQFF. CDR3 sequence (DNA): TGCAGCGTTGAAGATATGGGTCGCTACAATGAGCAGTTCTTC.